Listed here are 27 T cell receptor beta chains from one sample, sequenced in a study of radiotherapy plus CTLA-4 blockade in lung cancer. Produced via immunoSEQ multiplex PCR; TCRdb's table is partial and in-frame only. The table lists 1,500 to 2,000 clones, roughly 90% of them singletons. The source was tumor tissue, collected from a patient treated with radiotherapy plus ipilimumab. The receptors here all came from a human donor with non-small cell lung cancer who had a complete response to radiotherapy plus ipilimumab.

This sequence joins TRBV29-1 and TRBJ2-7, with 7 bases lining up with TRBD1. V shed 6 bases and J 6 bases; nucleotides not matched to a gene: 11. Germline lookup yields CDR1 SQVTM and CDR2 ANQGSEA. The CDR3 is 13 residues long. The CDR3 nucleotides are TGCAGCGTGGAGACAGGGAAGGGTTTCGAGCAGTACTTC. It encodes CSVETGKGFEQYF.

The chain couples TRBV6-5 to TRBJ1-3, with a possible D match to TRBD1 (6 bases). The CDR3 runs to 14 residues. Per germline, CDR1 MNHEY and CDR2 SVGAGI. V lost 6 bases, J lost 4 bases, and 13 bases lay in between. This chain's CDR3 is CASSTGDTGNTIYF. As DNA, the CDR3 is TGTGCCAGCAGCACCGGGGACACAGGAAACACCATATATTTT.

This clone was counted once. Germline is not matched at one junction end, which may reflect a read error. The chain couples TRBV6-5 to TRBJ2-2, with D tentatively TRBD1 (7 bases). The CDR3 is made up of 16 amino acids. Germline values: CDR1 MNHEY, CDR2 SVGAGI. CDR3 in amino acids: CASSYSMTGRTGELFF. The CDR3, as DNA: TGTGCCAGCAGTTACTCGATGACAGGGAGGACCGGGGAGCTATTTTTT.

The chain combines TRBV11-3 with TRBJ1-1; D is unclear. Germline V CDR1 and CDR2: SGHNT, YENEEA. V was pared by 5 bases and J by 8 bases, with 18 bases between. The length of the CDR3 is 14 residues. DNA of the CDR3: TGTGCCAGCAGCCCAGAGGTAGGGTACTCGGAAGCTTTCTTT. It yields the protein CASSPEVGYSEAFF.

This chain uses TRBV18 with TRBJ1-4, with D possibly matching TRBD1 (5 bases). Germline-derived CDR1 and CDR2 are KGHSH and LQKENI. This CDR3 is 13 amino acids long. The V end lost 6 bases, the J end lost 4 bases, and 9 bases lay between the germline ends. DNA for the CDR3: TGTGCCAGCTCCGACAGATTTAATGAAAAACTGTTTTTT. Translated: CASSDRFNEKLFF.

The V gene is TRBV9, the J gene TRBJ2-7; 8 bases fit TRBD2. V lost 4 bases to trimming and J lost 4 bases; unmatched junction nucleotides: 13. Germline CDR1 is SGDLS and CDR2 is YYNGEE. This CDR3 comprises 16 residues. CDR3 in DNA: TGTGCCAGCAGCCCTTGTCGGGGGGGCGCTTTGTACGAGCAGTACTTC. Protein: CASSPCRGGALYEQYF.

This chain connects TRBV27 to TRBJ1-6; D might be TRBD1 (6 bases). V was trimmed by 6 bases and J by 10 bases, leaving 19 bases between them. CDR1 MNHEY and CDR2 SMNVEV come from the germline V gene (reference sequence). The CDR3 loop spans 15 amino acids. The chain's CDR3 is CASRRQGQQNSPLHF. The CDR3 DNA reads as TGTGCCAGCAGGCGGCAAGGACAGCAAAACTCACCCCTCCACTTT.

The chain recombines TRBV18 with TRBJ1-1; D gene uncertain. Germline values: CDR1 KGHSH, CDR2 LQKENI. CDR3 length: 11 amino acids. V lost 3 bases to trimming and J lost 1 base, with 0 bases between them. The CDR3 reads CASSPNTEAFF. DNA for the CDR3: TGTGCCAGCTCACCGAACACTGAAGCTTTCTTT.

The chain recombines TRBV27 with TRBJ2-1, with 8 bases identical to TRBD2. This CDR3 spans 14 amino acids. Germline V gene sequence: CDR1 MNHEY, CDR2 SMNVEV (reference sequence). With V trimmed by 4 bases and J by 7 bases, 6 bases remained unmatched. This CDR3 is CASSYGGAYNEQFF. Written as DNA, the CDR3 is TGTGCCAGCAGTTACGGGGGGGCGTATAATGAGCAGTTCTTC.

The gene calls are TRBV19 and TRBJ1-1; perhaps TRBD1 as D (5 bases). CDR1 LNHDA and CDR2 SQIVND come from the germline V gene (reference sequence). Between the trimmed V and J ends, which lost 3 bases and 5 bases, there was a span of 10 bases. The CDR3 runs to 13 residues. CDR3: CASSIRVVTEAFF. CDR3 DNA sequence: TGTGCCAGTAGTATCAGGGTGGTGACTGAAGCTTTCTTT.

This clone was counted a few times. The rearrangement joins TRBV10-3 to TRBJ2-5; 9 bases are shared with TRBD1. J was trimmed by 2 bases and V by 2 bases; bases with no gene match: 0. Germline V gene data show CDR1 as ENHRY and CDR2 as SYGVKD. The CDR3 runs to 14 residues. In nucleotides, the CDR3 is TGTGCCATCAGTGAGGGACAGGGGCAAGAGACCCAGTACTTC. Protein product: CAISEGQGQETQYF.

The chain joins TRBV19 to TRBJ2-1; possibly TRBD1 for D (6 bases). The CDR3 spans 16 residues. V dropped 5 bases and J dropped 4 bases, with 18 bases sitting between them. Germline V gene sequence: CDR1 LNHDA, CDR2 SQIVND (reference sequence). As DNA, the CDR3 is TGTGCCAGTAGTCGGGATTGGGGACAAGTTTACAATGAGCAGTTCTTC. This gives the protein CASSRDWGQVYNEQFF.

This clone rates as large. This sequence joins TRBV9 and TRBJ1-2; TRBD1 might be the D (5 bases). V was trimmed by 3 bases and J by 4 bases, leaving 7 bases between them. CDR3 size: 12 residues. Germline-derived CDR1 and CDR2 are SGDLS and YYNGEE. CDR3 amino acids: CASSDQGYGYTF. CDR3 nucleotides: TGTGCCAGCAGCGATCAGGGCTATGGCTACACCTTC.

This sequence joins TRBV7-2 and TRBJ1-3, with D possibly matching TRBD1 (6 bases). Germline values: CDR1 SGHTA, CDR2 FQGNSA. This CDR3 is built from 15 residues. The germline V and J ends were trimmed by 1 base and 2 bases, with 9 bases remaining between them. The CDR3 nucleotides are TGTGCCAGCAGCTTAGACTCAGGGGCTGGAAACACCATATATTTT. Its protein product is CASSLDSGAGNTIYF.

The chain employs TRBV7-2 and TRBJ2-1; TRBD2 is a possible D gene (6 bases). The CDR3 length is 17 residues. Germline values: CDR1 SGHTA, CDR2 FQGNSA. V was pared by 3 bases and J by 6 bases, with 21 bases between. This CDR3 reads CASSFGDRAGSRNEQFF. CDR3 in DNA: TGTGCCAGCAGCTTCGGGGATCGGGCGGGGAGCCGCAATGAGCAGTTCTTC.

This clone was detected only once. The chain carries TRBV6-5 and TRBJ1-2, with D uncertain. The CDR3 contains 13 residues. V was trimmed by 6 bases and J by 8 bases, leaving 16 bases between them. The V gene's germline CDR1 is MNHEY and CDR2 SVGAGI. The CDR3 spells CASSGDWAEGYTF. CDR3 DNA: TGTGCCAGCAGCGGAGACTGGGCTGAGGGCTACACCTTC.

The V call is TRBV7-2, the J call TRBJ1-1; D gene unclear. V lost 3 bases, J lost 6 bases, and 17 bases lay in between. The CDR3 extends over 15 amino acids. CDR1 is SGHTA and CDR2 is FQGNSA in the germline V gene. The CDR3 loop is CASSFSRSFLAEAFF. The CDR3 DNA is TGTGCCAGCAGCTTCTCTCGGAGTTTTCTGGCTGAAGCTTTCTTT.

The rearrangement links TRBV30 to TRBJ1-2; D remains unclear. The CDR3 length is 12 residues. Germline loops: CDR1 GTSNPN, CDR2 SVGIG (reference sequence). V lost 2 bases to trimming and J lost 3 bases, with 7 bases between them. The CDR3 protein is CAWSPGDYGYTF. The DNA for the CDR3 is TGTGCCTGGAGTCCTGGGGACTATGGCTACACCTTC.

This CDR3 is CAISDKQTSTDTQYF. The CDR3 coding sequence is TGTGCCATCAGTGACAAACAGACTAGCACAGATACGCAGTATTTT. This chain connects TRBV10-3 to TRBJ2-3, with D uncertain. V lost 3 bases and J lost 0, with 10 bases in between. The CDR3 is 15 residues long. Per the germline V gene, CDR1 is ENHRY and CDR2 is SYGVKD.

The gene calls are TRBV5-8 and TRBJ2-1, with D tentatively TRBD2 (7 bases). From germline, CDR1 is SGHTS and CDR2 YDEGEE. The CDR3 is 17 residues long. V lost 4 bases to trimming and J lost 5 bases, with 22 bases between them. The CDR3 sequence is CASSIDAGGGGNNEQFF. As DNA, the CDR3 is TGTGCCAGCAGCATAGACGCCGGGGGCGGGGGAAACAATGAGCAGTTCTTC.

This clone has only one observation. The rearrangement links TRBV5-1 to TRBJ2-3, with D perhaps TRBD2 (6 bases). CDR3 length: 15 residues. V shed 4 bases and J shed 8 bases, with 20 bases lying between them. Per germline, CDR1 SGHRS and CDR2 YFSETQ. The CDR3 spells CASSLLGGERGTQYF. In DNA, the CDR3 is TGCGCCAGCAGCCTACTCGGGGGAGAACGGGGTACGCAGTATTTT.

The CDR3 nucleotides read TGTGCCAGCTCACCACAGGCGAGCTCCTACAATGAGCAGTTCTTC. It specifies CASSPQASSYNEQFF. The chain joins TRBV18 to TRBJ2-1; D is ambiguous. Trimming stripped 1 base from V and 0 bases from J, with 7 bases between. The CDR3 covers 15 residues. In germline, CDR1 is KGHSH, CDR2 LQKENI.

The chain has TRBV5-4 and TRBJ1-1; 8 positions match TRBD1. This CDR3 is 17 amino acids long. From germline, CDR1 is SGHNT and CDR2 YYREEE (reference sequence). V lost 4 bases, J lost 5 bases, and 16 bases stayed unmatched. The CDR3 sequence is CASSTAGQGYGGTEAFF. DNA of the CDR3: TGTGCCAGCAGCACTGCAGGACAGGGTTACGGGGGGACTGAAGCTTTCTTT. Full variable domain (remainder filled in from reference TRBV5-4 and TRBJ1-1): ETGVTQSPTHLIKTRGQQVTLRCSSQSGHNTVSWYQQALGQGPQFIFQYYREEENGRGNFPPRFSGLQFPNYSSELNVNALELDDSALYLCASSTAGQGYGGTEAFFGQGTRLTVV.

This chain connects TRBV14 to TRBJ1-2; D is uncertain. This CDR3 region has 14 residues. Germline CDR1 SGHDN, CDR2 FVKESK. V was pared by 1 base and J by 8 bases, with 14 bases between. The CDR3 DNA follows: TGTGCCAGCAGCCAAGGGAGGGAGCTGATCGGCTACACCTTC. Amino acid sequence: CASSQGRELIGYTF.

This clone was counted once. The V call is TRBV7-2, the J call TRBJ2-1; 9 nucleotides match TRBD2. The V and J ends lost 1 base and 0 bases, in that order; junction bases with no gene match: 7. The CDR3 contains 18 residues. The germline gives CDR1 SGHTA, CDR2 FQGNSA. CDR3 region: CASSLGVAGATSYNEQFF. CDR3 DNA sequence: TGTGCCAGCAGCTTAGGTGTAGCGGGAGCAACCTCCTACAATGAGCAGTTCTTC.

The chain employs TRBV12-2 and TRBJ2-1; the D call TRBD1 from the table was never checked on the DNA. TRBV12-2 is a pseudogene segment. The CDR3 totals 15 residues. CDR3 DNA: TGTGCAAGTCGCTGGGACAGGGATTGGTACAATGAGCAGTTCTTC. Translating gives CASRWDRDWYNEQFF.

CDR3 DNA sequence: TGTGCCAGCCGGCGGAGGGGGCTAGGGAACAATGAGCAGTTCTTC. Translated: CASRRRGLGNNEQFF. The rearrangement uses TRBV7-2 and TRBJ2-1; perhaps TRBD1 as D (7 bases). The CDR3 runs to 15 residues. Germline V gene sequence: CDR1 SGHTA, CDR2 FQGNSA. The V end was cut by 8 bases, the J end by 5 bases, with 19 bases between.